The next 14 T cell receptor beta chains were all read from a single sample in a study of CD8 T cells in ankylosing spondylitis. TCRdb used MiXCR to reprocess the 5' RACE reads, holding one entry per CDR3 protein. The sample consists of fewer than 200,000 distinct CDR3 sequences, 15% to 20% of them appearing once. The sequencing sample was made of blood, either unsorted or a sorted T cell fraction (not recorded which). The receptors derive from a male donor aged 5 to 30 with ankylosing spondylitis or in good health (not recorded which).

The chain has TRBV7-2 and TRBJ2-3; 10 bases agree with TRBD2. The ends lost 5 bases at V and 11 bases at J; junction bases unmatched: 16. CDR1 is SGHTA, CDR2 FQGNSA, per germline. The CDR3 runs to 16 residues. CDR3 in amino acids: CASSPRLVAGGWVQYF. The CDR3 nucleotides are TGTGCCAGCAGCCCCCGACTCGTAGCGGGAGGTTGGGTGCAGTATTTT.

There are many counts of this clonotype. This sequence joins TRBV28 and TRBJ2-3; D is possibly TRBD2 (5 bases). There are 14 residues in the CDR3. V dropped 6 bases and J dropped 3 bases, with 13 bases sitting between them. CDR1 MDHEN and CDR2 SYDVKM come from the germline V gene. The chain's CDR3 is CASRTLAGTDTQYF. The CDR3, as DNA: TGTGCCAGCAGGACTCTGGCGGGTACAGATACGCAGTATTTT. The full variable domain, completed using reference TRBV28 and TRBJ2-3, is DVKVTQSSRYLVKRTGEKVFLECVQDMDHENMFWYRQDPGLGLRLIYFSYDVKMKEKGDIPEGYSVSREKKERFSLILESASTNQTSMYLCASRTLAGTDTQYFGPGTRLTVL.

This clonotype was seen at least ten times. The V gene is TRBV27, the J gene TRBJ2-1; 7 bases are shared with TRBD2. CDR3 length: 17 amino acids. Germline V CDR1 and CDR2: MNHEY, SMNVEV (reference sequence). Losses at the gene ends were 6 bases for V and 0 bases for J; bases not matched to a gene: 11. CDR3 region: CASRVMLGGSSYNEQFF. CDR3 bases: TGTGCCAGCAGAGTAATGCTCGGGGGGAGCTCCTACAATGAGCAGTTCTTC.

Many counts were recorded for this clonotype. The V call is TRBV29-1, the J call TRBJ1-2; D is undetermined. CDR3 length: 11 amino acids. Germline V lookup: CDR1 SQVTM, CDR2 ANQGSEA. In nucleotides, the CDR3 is TGCACAGGTTCGGACCCGAGGGGCTACACCTTC. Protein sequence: CTGSDPRGYTF.

For the CDR3, the DNA is TGTGCCAGCAGCACCCATGACAGGGAGCAGTTCTTC. Translation gives CASSTHDREQFF. The chain joins TRBV7-2 to TRBJ2-1; perhaps TRBD1 as D (6 bases). V lost 5 bases and J 10 bases, leaving 12 bases between the germline ends. Germline V gives CDR1 SGHTA, CDR2 FQGNSA. This CDR3 region has 12 residues.

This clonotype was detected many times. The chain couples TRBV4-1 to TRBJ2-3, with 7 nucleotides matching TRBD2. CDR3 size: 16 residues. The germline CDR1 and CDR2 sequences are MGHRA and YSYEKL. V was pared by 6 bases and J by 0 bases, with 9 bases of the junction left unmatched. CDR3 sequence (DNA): TGCGCCAGCAGTCGATCTAGCGGATCGAGCACAGATACGCAGTATTTT. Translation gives CASSRSSGSSTDTQYF.

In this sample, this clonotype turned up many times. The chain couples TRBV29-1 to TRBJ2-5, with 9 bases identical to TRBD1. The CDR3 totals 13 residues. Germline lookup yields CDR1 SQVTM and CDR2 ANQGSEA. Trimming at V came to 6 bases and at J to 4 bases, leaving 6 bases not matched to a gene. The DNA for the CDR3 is TGCAGCGTCGCCGGGACAGGGATAGAGACCCAGTACTTC. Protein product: CSVAGTGIETQYF. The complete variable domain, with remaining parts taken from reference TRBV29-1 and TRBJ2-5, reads SAVISQKPSRDICQRGTSLTIQCQVDSQVTMMFWYRQQPGQSLTLIATANQGSEATYESGFVIDKFPISRPNLTFSTLTVSNMSPEDSSIYLCSVAGTGIETQYFGPGTRLLVL.

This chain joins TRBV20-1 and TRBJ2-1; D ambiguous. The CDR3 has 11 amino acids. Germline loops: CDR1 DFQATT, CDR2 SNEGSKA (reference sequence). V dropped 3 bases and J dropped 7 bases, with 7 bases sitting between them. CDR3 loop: CSASSGNEQFF. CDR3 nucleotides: TGCAGTGCTAGCTCAGGTAATGAGCAGTTCTTC.

CDR3 loop: CSAGTGLVGRAKNIQYF. The CDR3 bases are TGCAGTGCCGGGACAGGTTTGGTAGGAAGGGCCAAAAACATTCAGTACTTC. V is TRBV20-1 and J is TRBJ2-4; 8 nucleotides align to TRBD1. The CDR3 contains 17 residues. Per germline, CDR1 DFQATT and CDR2 SNEGSKA (reference sequence). Trimming took 6 bases from V and 1 from J; bases not matched to a gene: 14.

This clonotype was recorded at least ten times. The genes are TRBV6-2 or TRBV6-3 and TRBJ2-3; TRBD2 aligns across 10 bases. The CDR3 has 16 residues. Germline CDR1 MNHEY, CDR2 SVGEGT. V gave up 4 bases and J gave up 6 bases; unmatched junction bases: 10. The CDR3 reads CASSSGLAGGKDTQYF. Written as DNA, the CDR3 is TGTGCCAGCAGTTCGGGGTTAGCGGGAGGAAAGGATACGCAGTATTTT.

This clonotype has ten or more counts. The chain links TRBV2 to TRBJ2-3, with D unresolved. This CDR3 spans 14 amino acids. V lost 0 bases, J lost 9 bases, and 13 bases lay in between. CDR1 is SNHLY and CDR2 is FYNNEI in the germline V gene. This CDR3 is CASSEALRVETQYF. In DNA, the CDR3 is TGTGCCAGCAGTGAAGCGCTTAGGGTAGAGACGCAGTATTTT.

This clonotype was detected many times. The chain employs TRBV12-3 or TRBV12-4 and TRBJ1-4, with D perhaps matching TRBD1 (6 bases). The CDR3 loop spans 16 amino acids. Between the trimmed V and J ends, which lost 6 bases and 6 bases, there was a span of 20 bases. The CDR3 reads CASSWNVPGADEKLFF. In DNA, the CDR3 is TGTGCCAGCAGCTGGAATGTTCCGGGGGCGGATGAAAAACTGTTTTTT.

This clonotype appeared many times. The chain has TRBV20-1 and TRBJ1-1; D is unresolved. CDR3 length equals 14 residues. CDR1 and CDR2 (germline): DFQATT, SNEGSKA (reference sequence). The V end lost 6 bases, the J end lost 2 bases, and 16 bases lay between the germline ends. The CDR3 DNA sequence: TGCAGTGCCGAGGACCTGAGGGTAAACACTGAAGCTTTCTTT. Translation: CSAEDLRVNTEAFF.

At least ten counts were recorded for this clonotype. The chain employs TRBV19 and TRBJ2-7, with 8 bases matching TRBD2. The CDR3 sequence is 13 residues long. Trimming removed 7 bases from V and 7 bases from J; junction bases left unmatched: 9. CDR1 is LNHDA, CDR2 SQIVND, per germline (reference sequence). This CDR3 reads CASNDGRAREQYF. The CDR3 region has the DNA TGTGCCAGTAATGACGGGAGGGCGAGGGAGCAGTACTTC.